This T cell receptor beta chain was captured by sequencing in a study of cytomegalovirus exposure and HLA in healthy donors. Study-wide results and caveats: Reports indicated that the classifier achieved high specificity and sensitivity in diagnosing cytomegalovirus status.

V shed 7 bases and J 1 base; nucleotides not matched to a gene: 7. This CDR3 is 14 amino acids long. Germline-derived CDR1 and CDR2 are SNHLY and FYNNEI. About this clone: Its antigen is not identified.

Amplification used 60 Vbeta primers and 13 Jbeta primers. Using immunoSEQ multiplex PCR, the repertoire was profiled, and TCRdb retains in-frame clones only, with some absent. The data show approximately 160,000 clones, with roughly 75% seen just once and 1% held by the top ten. This clonotype originated in a woman aged 50 to 60 in good health and CMV-seropositive. The chain couples TRBV2 to TRBJ2-7; 7 nucleotides line up with TRBD1. The sample comprised PBMCs. In DNA, the CDR3 is TGTGCCAGCACGGACAGGAGCTATTCCTACGAGCAGTACTTC. It is translated as CASTDRSYSYEQYF.